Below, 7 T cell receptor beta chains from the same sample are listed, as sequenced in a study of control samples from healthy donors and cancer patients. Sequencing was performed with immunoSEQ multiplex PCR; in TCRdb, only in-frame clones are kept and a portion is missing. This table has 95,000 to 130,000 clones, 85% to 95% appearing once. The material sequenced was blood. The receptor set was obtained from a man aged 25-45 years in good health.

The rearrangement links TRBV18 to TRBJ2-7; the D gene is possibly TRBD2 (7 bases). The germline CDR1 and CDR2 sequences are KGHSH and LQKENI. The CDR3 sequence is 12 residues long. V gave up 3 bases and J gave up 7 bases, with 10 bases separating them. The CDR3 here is CASSPGGGEQYV. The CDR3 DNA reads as TGTGCCAGCTCACCGGGAGGGGGTGAGCAGTACGTC.

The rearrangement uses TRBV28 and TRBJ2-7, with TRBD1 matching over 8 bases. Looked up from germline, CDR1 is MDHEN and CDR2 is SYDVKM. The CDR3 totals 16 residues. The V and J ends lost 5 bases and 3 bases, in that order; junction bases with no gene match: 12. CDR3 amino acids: CASSPSPGDRNYEQYF. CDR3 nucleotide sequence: TGTGCCAGCAGTCCCTCCCCGGGGGACAGGAACTACGAGCAGTACTTC.

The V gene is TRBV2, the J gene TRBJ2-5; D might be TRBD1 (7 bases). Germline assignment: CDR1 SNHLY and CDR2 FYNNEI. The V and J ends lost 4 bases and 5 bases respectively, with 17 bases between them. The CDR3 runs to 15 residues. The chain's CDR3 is CASSVSGGPSETQYF. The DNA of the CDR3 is TGTGCCAGCAGTGTGTCAGGGGGGCCCTCGGAGACCCAGTACTTC.

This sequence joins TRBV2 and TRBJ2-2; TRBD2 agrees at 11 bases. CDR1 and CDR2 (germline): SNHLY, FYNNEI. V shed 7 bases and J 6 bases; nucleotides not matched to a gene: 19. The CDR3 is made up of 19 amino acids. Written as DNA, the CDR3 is TGTGCCAGCATAAAACCGGGTAGCGGGGGGGCCATTCGGGCCGGGGAGCTGTTTTTT. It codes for CASIKPGSGGAIRAGELFF. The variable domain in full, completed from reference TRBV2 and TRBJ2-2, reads EPEVTQTPSHQVTQMGQEVILRCVPISNHLYFYWYRQILGQKVEFLVSFYNNEISEKSEIFDDQFSVERPDGSNFTLKIRSTKLEDSAMYFCASIKPGSGGAIRAGELFFGEGSRLTVL.

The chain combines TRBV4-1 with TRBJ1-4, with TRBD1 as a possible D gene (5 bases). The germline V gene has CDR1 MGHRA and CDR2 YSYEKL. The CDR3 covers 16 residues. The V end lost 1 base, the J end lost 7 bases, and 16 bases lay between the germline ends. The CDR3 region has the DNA TGCGCCAGCAGCCAAGGGGTTAGTTCCAGGGTTGAAAAACTGTTTTTT. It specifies CASSQGVSSRVEKLFF.

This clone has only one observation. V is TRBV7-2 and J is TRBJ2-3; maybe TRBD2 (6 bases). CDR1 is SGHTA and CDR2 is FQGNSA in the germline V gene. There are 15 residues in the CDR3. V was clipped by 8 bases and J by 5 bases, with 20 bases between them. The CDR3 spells CASRRPTAGLDTQYF. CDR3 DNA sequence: TGTGCCAGCCGTCGGCCTACGGCGGGGCTAGATACGCAGTATTTT.

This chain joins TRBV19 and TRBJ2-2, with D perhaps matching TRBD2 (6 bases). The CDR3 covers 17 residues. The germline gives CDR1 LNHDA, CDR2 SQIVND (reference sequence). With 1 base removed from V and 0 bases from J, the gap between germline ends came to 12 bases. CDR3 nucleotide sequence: TGTGCCAGTAGTATAGCAGGGACGGGAGCGAACACCGGGGAGCTGTTTTTT. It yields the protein CASSIAGTGANTGELFF.